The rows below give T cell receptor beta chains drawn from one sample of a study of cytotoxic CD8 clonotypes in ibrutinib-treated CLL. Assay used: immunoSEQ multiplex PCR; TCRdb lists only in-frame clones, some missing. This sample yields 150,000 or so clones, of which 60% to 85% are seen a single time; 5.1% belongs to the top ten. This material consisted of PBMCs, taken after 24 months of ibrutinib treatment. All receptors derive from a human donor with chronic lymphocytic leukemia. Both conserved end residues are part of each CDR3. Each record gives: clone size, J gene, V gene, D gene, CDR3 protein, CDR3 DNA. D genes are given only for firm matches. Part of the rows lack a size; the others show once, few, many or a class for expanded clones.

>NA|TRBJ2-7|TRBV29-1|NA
CSVAQGQGHEQYF
TGCAGCGTTGCACAGGGCCAGGGCCACGAGCAGTACTTC
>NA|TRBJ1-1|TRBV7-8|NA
CASSLARRGARSTEAFF
TGTGCCAGCAGCTTAGCGCGGAGGGGGGCTAGGAGCACTGAAGCTTTCTTT
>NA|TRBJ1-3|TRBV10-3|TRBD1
CAIRPDRPSGNTIYF
TGTGCCATCAGGCCGGACAGGCCCTCTGGAAACACCATATATTTT
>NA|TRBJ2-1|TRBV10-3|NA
CAMSSAQQGPFGDEQFF
TGTGCCATGAGTTCGGCCCAGCAGGGCCCCTTCGGCGATGAGCAGTTCTTC
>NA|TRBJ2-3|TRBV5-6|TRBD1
CASSPGTGRTDTQYF
TGTGCCAGCAGCCCCGGGACAGGGCGCACAGATACGCAGTATTTT
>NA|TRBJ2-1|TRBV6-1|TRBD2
CASSEARGGQQFF
TGTGCCAGCAGTGAAGCGCGGGGGGGTCAGCAGTTCTTC
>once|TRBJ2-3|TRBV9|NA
CASSVAGTPDTQYF
TGTGCCAGCAGCGTAGCCGGGACCCCGGATACGCAGTATTTT
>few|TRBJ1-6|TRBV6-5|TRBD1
CASTDRGGSPLHF
TGTGCCAGCACCGACAGGGGAGGATCACCCCTCCACTTT
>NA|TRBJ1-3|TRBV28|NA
CASSRGGLGNTIYF
TGTGCCAGCAGCCGTGGGGGCCTAGGGAACACCATATATTTT
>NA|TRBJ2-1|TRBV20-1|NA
CSARDNEQFF
TGCAGTGCCAGAGACAATGAGCAGTTCTTC
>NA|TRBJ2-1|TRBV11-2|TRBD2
CASLSGGAYNEQFF
TGTGCCAGCCTTAGCGGGGGGGCCTACAATGAGCAGTTCTTC
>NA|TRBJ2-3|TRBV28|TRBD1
CASSLGQGADTQYF
TGTGCCAGCAGCCTGGGACAGGGCGCAGATACGCAGTATTTT
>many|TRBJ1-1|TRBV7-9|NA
CASTRYTEAFF
TGTGCCAGCACCCGCTACACTGAAGCTTTCTTT
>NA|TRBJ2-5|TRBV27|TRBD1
CASSMTGWRETQYF
TGTGCCAGCAGTATGACAGGGTGGAGGGAGACCCAGTACTTC
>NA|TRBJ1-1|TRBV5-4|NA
CASSLWSTGNTEAFF
TGTGCCAGCAGCTTGTGGTCGACAGGGAACACTGAAGCTTTCTTT
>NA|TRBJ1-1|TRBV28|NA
CASPGQNTEAFF
TGTGCCAGCCCGGGACAGAACACTGAAGCTTTCTTT
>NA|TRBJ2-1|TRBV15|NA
CATSAGYSYNEQFF
TGTGCCACCAGCGCGGGGTACTCCTACAATGAGCAGTTCTTC
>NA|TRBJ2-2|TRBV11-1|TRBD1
CASSFHPGQGAGELFF
TGTGCCAGCAGCTTCCACCCGGGACAGGGGGCCGGGGAGCTGTTTTTT
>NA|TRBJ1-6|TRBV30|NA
CAWSALTGGDSPLHF
TGTGCCTGGAGTGCTCTGACAGGTGGGGATTCACCCCTCCACTTT
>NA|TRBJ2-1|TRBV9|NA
CASSVWGGDEQFF
TGTGCCAGCAGCGTATGGGGGGGCGATGAGCAGTTCTTC
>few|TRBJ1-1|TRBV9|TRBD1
CASSYRGWGEAFF
TGTGCCAGCAGCTACAGGGGGTGGGGTGAAGCTTTCTTT
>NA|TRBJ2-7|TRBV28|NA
CASSLAGETYEQYF
TGTGCCAGCAGTTTGGCAGGGGAAACCTACGAGCAGTACTTC
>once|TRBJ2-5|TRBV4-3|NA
CASSQEGYQETQYF
TGCGCCAGCAGCCAAGAGGGGTACCAAGAGACCCAGTACTTC
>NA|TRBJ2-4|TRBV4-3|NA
CASSQGRGGNIQYF
TGCGCCAGCAGCCAAGGCCGGGGTGGGAACATTCAGTACTTC
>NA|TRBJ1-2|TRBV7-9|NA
CASSLASVASSRGYTF
TGTGCCAGCAGCTTAGCTTCGGTAGCCAGCTCGAGGGGCTACACCTTC
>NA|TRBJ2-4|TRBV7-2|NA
CASSLSGVEAKNIQYF
TGTGCCAGCAGCTTATCGGGAGTAGAAGCCAAAAACATTCAGTACTTC
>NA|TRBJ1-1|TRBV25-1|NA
CASSSRTTLGTEAFF
TGTGCCAGCAGTTCCCGGACAACCTTGGGCACTGAAGCTTTCTTT
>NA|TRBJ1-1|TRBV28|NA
CATLVGGAGAFF
TGTGCCACCCTAGTGGGGGGGGCGGGGGCTTTCTTT
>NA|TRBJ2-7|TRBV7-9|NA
CASSLGDLYEQYF
TGTGCCAGCAGCTTGGGGGATCTGTACGAGCAGTACTTC
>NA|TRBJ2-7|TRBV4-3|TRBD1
CASSPRTGSSYEQYF
TGCGCCAGCAGCCCCCGGACAGGGAGCTCCTACGAGCAGTACTTC
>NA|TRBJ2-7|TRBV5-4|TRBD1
CASSLWDSSYEQYF
TGTGCCAGCAGCTTGTGGGACAGCAGCTACGAGCAGTACTTC
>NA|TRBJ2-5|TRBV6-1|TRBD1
CASSPGQAYGTQYF
TGTGCCAGCAGCCCGGGACAGGCGTACGGGACCCAGTACTTC
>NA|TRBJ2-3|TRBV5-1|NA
CASSDSTDTQYF
TGCGCCAGCAGCGATAGCACAGATACGCAGTATTTT
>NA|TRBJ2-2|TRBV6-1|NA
CASSQQGLGTGELFF
TGTGCCAGCAGTCAGCAGGGGCTGGGCACCGGGGAGCTGTTTTTT
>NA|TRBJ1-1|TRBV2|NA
CASSEARQTTEAFF
TGTGCCAGCAGTGAAGCCCGACAAACTACTGAAGCTTTCTTT
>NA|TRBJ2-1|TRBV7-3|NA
CASSPWGPGGYNEQFF
TGTGCCAGCAGCCCATGGGGGCCTGGGGGTTACAATGAGCAGTTCTTC
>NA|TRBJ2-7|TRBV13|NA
CASRQSGGSYEQYF
TGTGCCAGCAGACAATCCGGGGGTTCCTACGAGCAGTACTTC
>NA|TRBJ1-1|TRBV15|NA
CATGGPERTEAFF
TGTGCCACCGGGGGGCCGGAAAGGACTGAAGCTTTCTTT
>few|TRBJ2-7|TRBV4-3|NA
CASSQDPGRTYEQYF
TGCGCCAGCAGCCAAGACCCCGGACGGACCTACGAGCAGTACTTC
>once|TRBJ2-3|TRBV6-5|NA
CASSYGSGRTDTQYF
TGTGCCAGCAGTTACGGGTCAGGAAGAACAGATACGCAGTATTTT
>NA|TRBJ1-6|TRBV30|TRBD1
CAGGQGFSPLHF
TGTGCCGGGGGACAGGGGTTTTCACCCCTCCACTTT
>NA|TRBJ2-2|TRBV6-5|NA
CASSYYGTTGELFF
TGTGCCAGCAGTTACTATGGGACCACCGGGGAGCTGTTTTTT
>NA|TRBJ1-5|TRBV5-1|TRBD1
CASSLAGAGGQPQHF
TGCGCCAGCAGCTTGGCCGGGGCAGGGGGACAGCCCCAGCATTTT
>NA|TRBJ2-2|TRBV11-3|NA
CASSLAHTGELFF
TGTGCCAGCAGCTTAGCCCACACCGGGGAGCTGTTTTTT
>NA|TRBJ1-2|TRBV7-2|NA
CASSLAAGNYGYTF
TGTGCCAGCAGCTTAGCGGCAGGCAACTATGGCTACACCTTC
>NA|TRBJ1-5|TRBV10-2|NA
CASRGDTSNQPQHF
TGCGCCAGCAGAGGGGACACCAGCAATCAGCCCCAGCATTTT
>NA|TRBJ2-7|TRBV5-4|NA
CASSATTGSYEQYF
TGTGCCAGCAGCGCCACGACAGGCTCCTACGAGCAGTACTTC
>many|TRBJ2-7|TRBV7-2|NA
CASSPRGGVAATSYEQYF
TGTGCCAGCAGCCCCAGGGGGGGAGTAGCGGCAACCTCCTACGAGCAGTACTTC
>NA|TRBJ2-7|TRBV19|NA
CASSMEWSSYEQYF
TGTGCCAGTAGTATGGAGTGGAGCTCCTACGAGCAGTACTTC
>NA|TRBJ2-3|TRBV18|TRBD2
CASSTSGADTQYF
TGTGCCAGCTCCACTAGCGGGGCAGATACGCAGTATTTT
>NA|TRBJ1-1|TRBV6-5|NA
CASGNTFSNTEAFF
TGTGCCAGCGGGAACACCTTTAGCAACACTGAAGCTTTCTTT
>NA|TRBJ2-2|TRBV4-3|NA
CASSQGGIRATGELFF
TGCGCCAGCAGCCAAGGCGGGATTAGGGCCACCGGGGAGCTGTTTTTT
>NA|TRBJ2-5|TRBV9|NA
CASSVEAAQETQYF
TGTGCCAGCAGCGTAGAGGCGGCTCAAGAGACCCAGTACTTC
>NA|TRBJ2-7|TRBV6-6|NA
CAIGTQPYEQYF
TGTGCCATCGGGACTCAACCCTACGAGCAGTACTTC
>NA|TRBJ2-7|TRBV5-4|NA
CASSLAQQAGEQYF
TGTGCCAGCAGCTTGGCCCAACAGGCCGGCGAGCAGTACTTC
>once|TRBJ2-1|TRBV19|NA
CASSTDSNSYNEQFF
TGTGCCAGTAGTACCGACTCCAACTCCTACAATGAGCAGTTCTTC
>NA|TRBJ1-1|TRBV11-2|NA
CASTRQFEAFF
TGTGCCAGCACCCGACAGTTTGAAGCTTTCTTT
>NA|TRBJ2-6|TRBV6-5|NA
CASSLDGNGANVLTF
TGTGCCAGCAGCCTTGACGGTAATGGGGCCAACGTCCTGACTTTC
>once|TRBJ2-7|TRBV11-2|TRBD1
CASRQPGQGYEQYF
TGTGCCAGCAGACAGCCGGGACAGGGTTACGAGCAGTACTTC